The clone carrying this T cell receptor (beta chain) was detected only a few times. Its antigen is unidentified. The record originates from a study of T cell repertoires in cytomegalovirus infection. Study results and limitations: Clonotype analysis showed dominance of the ex vivo response by HLA-C-restricted CMV-specific TCR beta clonotypes.

TCRdb independently ran MiXCR on the reads; one entry per CDR3 protein. The table includes approximately 70,000 distinct CDR3 sequences, 20% detected once. This CDR3 is built from 12 residues. V shed 8 bases and J shed 3 bases, with 10 bases lying between them. Germline CDR1 SGHTA, CDR2 FQGNSA. Sequenced here: CD8+ T cells from cultured PBMCs, sampled from culture after CMV antigen stimulation. This chain connects TRBV7-2 to TRBJ1-1; D not certain. This TCR was recovered from a human donor in good health (CMV status not recorded). Some clones in this sample may be carry-over from other donors' samples. CDR3 bases: TGTGCCAGCCATTTGGGGTACACTGAAGCTTTCTTT. Amino acid sequence: CASHLGYTEAFF.